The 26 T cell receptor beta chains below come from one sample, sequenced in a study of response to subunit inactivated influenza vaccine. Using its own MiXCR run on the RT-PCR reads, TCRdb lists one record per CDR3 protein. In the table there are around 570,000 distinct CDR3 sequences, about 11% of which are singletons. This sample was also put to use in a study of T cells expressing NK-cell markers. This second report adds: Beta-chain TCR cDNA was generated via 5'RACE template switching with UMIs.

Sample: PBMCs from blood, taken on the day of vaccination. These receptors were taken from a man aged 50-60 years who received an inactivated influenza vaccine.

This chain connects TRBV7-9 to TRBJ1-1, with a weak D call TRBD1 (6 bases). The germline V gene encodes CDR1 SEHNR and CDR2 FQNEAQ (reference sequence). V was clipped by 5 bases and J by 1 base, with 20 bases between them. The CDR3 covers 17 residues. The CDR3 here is CASSTRSGANRNTEAFF. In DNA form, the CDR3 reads TGTGCCAGCAGCACCAGGTCGGGGGCAAATAGGAACACTGAAGCTTTCTTT.

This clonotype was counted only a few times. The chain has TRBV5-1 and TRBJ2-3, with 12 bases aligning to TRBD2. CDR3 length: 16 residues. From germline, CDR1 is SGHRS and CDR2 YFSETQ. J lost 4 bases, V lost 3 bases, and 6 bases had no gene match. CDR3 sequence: CASSSRTSGEADTQYF. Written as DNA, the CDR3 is TGCGCCAGCAGCTCCCGGACTAGCGGGGAGGCAGATACGCAGTATTTT.

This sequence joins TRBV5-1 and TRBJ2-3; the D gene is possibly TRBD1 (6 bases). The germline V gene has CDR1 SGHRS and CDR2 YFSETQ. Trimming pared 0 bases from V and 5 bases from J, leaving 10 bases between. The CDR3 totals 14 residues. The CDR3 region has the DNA TGCGCCAGCAGCTTGGGGGGGCCAGGAGATACGCAGTATTTT. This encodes CASSLGGPGDTQYF.

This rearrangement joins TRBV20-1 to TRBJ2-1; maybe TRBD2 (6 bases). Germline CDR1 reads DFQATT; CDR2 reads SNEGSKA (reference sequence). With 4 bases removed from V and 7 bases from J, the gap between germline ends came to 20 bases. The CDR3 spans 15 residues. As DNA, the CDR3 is TGCAGTGCTACCCGGGCGGGTGGGGGGAGAAATGAGCAGTTCTTC. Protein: CSATRAGGGRNEQFF.

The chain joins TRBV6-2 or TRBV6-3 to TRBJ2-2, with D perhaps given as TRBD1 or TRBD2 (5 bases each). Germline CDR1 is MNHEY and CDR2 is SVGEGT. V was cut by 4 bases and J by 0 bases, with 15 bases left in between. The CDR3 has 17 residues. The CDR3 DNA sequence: TGTGCCAGCAGTTCAGCCGTGGGGGATACGAACACCGGGGAGCTGTTTTTT. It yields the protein CASSSAVGDTNTGELFF.

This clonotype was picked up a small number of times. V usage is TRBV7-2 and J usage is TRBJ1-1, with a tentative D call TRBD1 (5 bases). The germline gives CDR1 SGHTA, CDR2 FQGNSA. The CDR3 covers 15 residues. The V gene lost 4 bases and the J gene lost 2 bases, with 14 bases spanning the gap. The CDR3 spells CASSSSVQGNTEAFF. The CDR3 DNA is TGTGCCAGCAGCTCCTCCGTCCAGGGAAACACTGAAGCTTTCTTT.

DNA for the CDR3: TGCAGTGCTAGGACGTTACCGGGGTCTGAAGCGATCTCTGGGGCCAACGTCCTGACTTTC. Translation: CSARTLPGSEAISGANVLTF. This chain uses TRBV20-1 with TRBJ2-6; tentative D call: TRBD2 (5 bases). Trimming took off 3 bases at V and 0 bases at J, with 24 bases between the two ends. There are 20 residues in the CDR3. The germline V gene has CDR1 DFQATT and CDR2 SNEGSKA (reference sequence).

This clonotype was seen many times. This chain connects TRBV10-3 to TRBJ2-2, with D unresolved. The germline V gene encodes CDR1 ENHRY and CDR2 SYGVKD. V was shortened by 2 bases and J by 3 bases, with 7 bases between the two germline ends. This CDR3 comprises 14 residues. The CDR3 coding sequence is TGTGCCATCAGTGAGAAGGCCGACACCGGGGAGCTGTTTTTT. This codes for CAISEKADTGELFF.

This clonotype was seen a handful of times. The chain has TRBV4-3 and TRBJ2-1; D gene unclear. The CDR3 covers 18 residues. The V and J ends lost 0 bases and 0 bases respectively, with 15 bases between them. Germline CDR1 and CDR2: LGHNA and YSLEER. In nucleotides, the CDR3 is TGCGCCAGCAGCCAAGATTTGCGTCTCCCAAGCTCCTACAATGAGCAGTTCTTC. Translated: CASSQDLRLPSSYNEQFF.

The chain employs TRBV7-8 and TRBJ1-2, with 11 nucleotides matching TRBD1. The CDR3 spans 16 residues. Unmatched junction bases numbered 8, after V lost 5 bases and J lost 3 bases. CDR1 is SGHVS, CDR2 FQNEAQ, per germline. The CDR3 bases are TGTGCCAGCAGCCCCGGGACAGGGGGGTCGGACTATGGCTACACCTTC. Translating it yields CASSPGTGGSDYGYTF.

The chain's CDR3 is CAWSAGLAGFQETQYF. The CDR3 nucleotides read TGTGCCTGGAGTGCAGGACTAGCGGGGTTCCAAGAGACCCAGTACTTC. The chain links TRBV30 to TRBJ2-5; 12 positions match TRBD2. Germline V lookup: CDR1 GTSNPN, CDR2 SVGIG (reference sequence). The CDR3 is 16 amino acids. Losses at the gene ends were 1 base for V and 1 base for J; bases not matched to a gene: 4. The full variable domain, its missing parts supplied by reference TRBV30 and TRBJ2-5, is SQTIHQWPATLVQPVGSPLSLECTVEGTSNPNLYWYRQAAGRGLQLLFYSVGIGQISSEVPQNLSASRPQDRQFILSSKKLLLSDSGFYLCAWSAGLAGFQETQYFGPGTRLLVL.

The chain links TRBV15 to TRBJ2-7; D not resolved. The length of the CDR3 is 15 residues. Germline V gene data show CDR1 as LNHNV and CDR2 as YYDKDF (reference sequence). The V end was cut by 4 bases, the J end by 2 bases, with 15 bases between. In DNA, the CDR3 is TGTGCCACCAGCACCTCTTACCTTGAGACCTACGAGCAGTACTTC. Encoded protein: CATSTSYLETYEQYF. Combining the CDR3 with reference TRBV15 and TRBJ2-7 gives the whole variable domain DAMVIQNPRYQVTQFGKPVTLSCSQTLNHNVMYWYQQKSSQAPKLLFHYYDKDFNNEADTPDNFQSRRPNTSFCFLDIRSPGLGDTAMYLCATSTSYLETYEQYFGPGTRLTVT.

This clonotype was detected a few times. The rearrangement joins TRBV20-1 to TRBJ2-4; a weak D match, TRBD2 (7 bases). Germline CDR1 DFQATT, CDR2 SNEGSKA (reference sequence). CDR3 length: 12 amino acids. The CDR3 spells CRGTGGLNIQYF. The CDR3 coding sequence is TGCAGGGGAACGGGGGGCCTGAACATTCAGTACTTC.

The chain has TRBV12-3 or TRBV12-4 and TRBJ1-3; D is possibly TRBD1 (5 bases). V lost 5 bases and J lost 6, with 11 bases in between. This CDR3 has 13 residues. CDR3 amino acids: CASSRDGTNTIYF. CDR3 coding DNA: TGTGCCAGCAGTAGGGACGGGACAAACACCATATATTTT.

For the CDR3, the DNA is TGTGCCAGCAGCCTAGGTAGAGCGGGAGTTTCCGCCGAGACCCAGTACTTC. Amino acid sequence: CASSLGRAGVSAETQYF. This sequence joins TRBV6-1 and TRBJ2-5, with 8 bases lining up with TRBD2. This CDR3 is 17 amino acids long. The J segment lost 5 bases and the V segment lost 6 bases, leaving 17 bases of the junction unmatched. CDR1 is MNHNS and CDR2 is SASEGT in the germline V gene.

The CDR3 protein is CASSSSRVGGTEAFF. CDR3 in DNA: TGTGCCAGCAGCTCTAGTAGGGTCGGCGGCACTGAAGCTTTCTTT. The chain is built from TRBV7-2 and TRBJ1-1; D ambiguous. V was shortened by 4 bases and J by 4 bases, with 16 bases between the two germline ends. CDR3 length equals 15 residues. Germline CDR1 reads SGHTA; CDR2 reads FQGNSA.

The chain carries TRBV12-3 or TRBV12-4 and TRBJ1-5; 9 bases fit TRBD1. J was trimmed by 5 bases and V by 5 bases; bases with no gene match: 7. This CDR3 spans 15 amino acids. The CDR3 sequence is CASSLTGGWDQPQHF. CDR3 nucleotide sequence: TGTGCCAGCAGTCTGACAGGGGGTTGGGATCAGCCCCAGCATTTT.

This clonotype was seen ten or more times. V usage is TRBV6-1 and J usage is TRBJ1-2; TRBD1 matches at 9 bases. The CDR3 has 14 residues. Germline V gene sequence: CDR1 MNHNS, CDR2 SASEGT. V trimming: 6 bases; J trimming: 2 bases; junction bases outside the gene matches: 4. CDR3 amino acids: CASRSGTGNYGYTF. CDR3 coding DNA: TGTGCCAGCAGATCCGGGACAGGGAACTATGGCTACACCTTC.

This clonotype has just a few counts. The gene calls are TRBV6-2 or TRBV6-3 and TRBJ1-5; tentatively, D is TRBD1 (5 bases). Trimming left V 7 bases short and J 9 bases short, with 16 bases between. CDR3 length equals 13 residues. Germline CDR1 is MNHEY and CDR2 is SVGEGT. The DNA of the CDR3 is TGTGCCAGCACCCTGGGACTGTTCGGGCCCCAGCATTTT. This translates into CASTLGLFGPQHF.

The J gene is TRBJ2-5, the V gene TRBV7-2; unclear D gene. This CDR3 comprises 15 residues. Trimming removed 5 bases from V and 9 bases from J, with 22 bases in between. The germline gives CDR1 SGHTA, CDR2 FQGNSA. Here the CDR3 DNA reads TGTGCCAGCAGCCGAACGGGCCTCCAGATATCGGCCCAGTACTTC. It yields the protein CASSRTGLQISAQYF.

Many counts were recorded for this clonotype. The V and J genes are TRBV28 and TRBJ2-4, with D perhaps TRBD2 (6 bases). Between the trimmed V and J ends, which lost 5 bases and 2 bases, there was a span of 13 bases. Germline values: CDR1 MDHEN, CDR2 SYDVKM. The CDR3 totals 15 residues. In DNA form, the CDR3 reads TGTGCCAGCAGTCGGGCCGGGGGTCCCAAAAACATTCAGTACTTC. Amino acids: CASSRAGGPKNIQYF.

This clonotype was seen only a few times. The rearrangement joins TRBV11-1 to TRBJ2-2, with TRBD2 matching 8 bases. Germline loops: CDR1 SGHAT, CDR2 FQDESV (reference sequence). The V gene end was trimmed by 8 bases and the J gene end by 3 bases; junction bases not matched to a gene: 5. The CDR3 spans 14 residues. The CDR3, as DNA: TGTGCCAGCTCTTTGCGGGAGGACACCGGGGAGCTGTTTTTT. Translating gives CASSLREDTGELFF.

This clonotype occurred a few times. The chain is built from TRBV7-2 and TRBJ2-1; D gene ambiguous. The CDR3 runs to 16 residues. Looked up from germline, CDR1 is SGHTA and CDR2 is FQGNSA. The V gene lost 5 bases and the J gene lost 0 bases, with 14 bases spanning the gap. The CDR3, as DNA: TGTGCCAGCAGCCCGGCCGCCCTAAGCTCCTACAATGAGCAGTTCTTC. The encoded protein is CASSPAALSSYNEQFF.

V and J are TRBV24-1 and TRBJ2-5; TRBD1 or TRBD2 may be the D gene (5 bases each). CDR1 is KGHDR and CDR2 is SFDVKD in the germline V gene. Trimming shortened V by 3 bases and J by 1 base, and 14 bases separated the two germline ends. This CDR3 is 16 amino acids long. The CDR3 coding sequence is TGTGCCACCAGTGATATCCCGGGACGTAGCCAAGAGACCCAGTACTTC. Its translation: CATSDIPGRSQETQYF.

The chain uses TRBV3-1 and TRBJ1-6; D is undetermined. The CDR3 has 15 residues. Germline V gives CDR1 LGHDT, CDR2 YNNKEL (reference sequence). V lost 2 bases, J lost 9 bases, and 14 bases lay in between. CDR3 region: CASSQLAAKGSPLHF. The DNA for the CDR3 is TGTGCCAGCAGCCAACTGGCCGCCAAGGGTTCACCCCTCCACTTT.

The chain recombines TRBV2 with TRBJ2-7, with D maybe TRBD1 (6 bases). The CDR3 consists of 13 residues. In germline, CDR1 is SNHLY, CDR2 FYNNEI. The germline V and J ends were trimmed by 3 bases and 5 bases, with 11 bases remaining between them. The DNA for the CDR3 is TGTGCCAGCAGTGACCGCAGGGGCAACGAGCAGTACTTC. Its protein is CASSDRRGNEQYF.